This T cell receptor (beta chain) was recorded in a study of T cells expressing NK-cell markers. Study-level information: Underlying the TCR beta repertoires were sorted CD3+CD56+NKG2C+, CD3+CD56+NKG2C- and CD3+CD56-NKG2C+ T cells. Seven sequenced donors out of eight were HCMV-seropositive, one seronegative. General study results and limits: Several donors' CD3+CD56-NKG2C+ cells were dominated by the same clonotypes. NKG2C+ dominant clonotype frequencies in 6 or 7 donors were about 1.0-7.5% of CD8+ T cells.

TCRdb re-called the 5' RACE reads; every CDR3 protein appears as one record, without DNA. The sample shows roughly 390,000 distinct CDR3 sequences, and roughly a tenth sits with its ten largest clones. Germline CDR1 reads SGHVS; CDR2 reads FQNEAQ. The CDR3 is 13 amino acids. Remarks on this clonotype: The antigen remains undetermined.

Sequencing was performed on blood T cells: a sorted CD56 or NKG2C T cell subset, CD4+ or CD8+ T cells, or bulk PBMC T cells (not recorded which). This clonotype originated in a woman aged 50 to 60 in good health. The chain has TRBV7-8 and TRBJ1-5. The CDR3 loop is CASSLSEIKPQHF.